These T cell receptor beta chains were read from a single sample in a study of sequential checkpoint blockade in melanoma. Profiling relied on immunoSEQ multiplex PCR, and the TCRdb table lists in-frame clones only, not all of them. The top ten clones hold 6.7% of a sample with 20,000 to 25,000 clones, around 27% of them seen once. Sequenced here: tumor tissue (inferred from file names), sampled from a patient given nivolumab and ipilimumab in sequence. Receptor source: a human donor with melanoma. Each CDR3 is given with its conserved first and last residue. The D gene is left open where the match is weak. Clone size is shown for a subset of rows, as once, few, many or a class of expanded clone.

-	TRBV6-8	TRBJ1-1	-	TGTGCCAGCAGCCGTAGCCCGGGACACCAGAACACTGAAGCTTTCTTT	CASSRSPGHQNTEAFF
few	TRBV6-8	TRBJ2-3	-	TGTGCCAGCAGTCAGCGGAGGGGGCGCACAGATACGCAGTATTTT	CASSQRRGRTDTQYF
-	TRBV28	TRBJ2-1	TRBD2	TGTGCCAGCACCTTGGGACTAGCGCCTAATGAGCAGTTCTTC	CASTLGLAPNEQFF
-	TRBV30	TRBJ2-3	-	TGTGCCTGGAGATCCGCGGTAGATACGCAGTATTTT	CAWRSAVDTQYF
-	TRBV18	TRBJ1-4	-	TGTGCCAGCTCACCACGGGGAGCGGATGAAAAACTGTTTTTT	CASSPRGADEKLFF
once	TRBV18	TRBJ2-3	-	TGTGCCAGCTCACCTCCAGGGGCAGATACGCAGTATTTT	CASSPPGADTQYF
few	TRBV4-1	TRBJ1-5	-	TGCGCCAGCAGCCAATTACAGACGGGCAATCAGCCCCAGCATTTT	CASSQLQTGNQPQHF
few	TRBV27	TRBJ2-3	-	TGTGCCAGCAGTTCCCTCCGCGACTTTAGTACGCAGTATTTT	CASSSLRDFSTQYF
-	TRBV28	TRBJ2-1	-	TGTGCCACTCTCTGGGGAGTTGAGGGAAATGAGCAGTTCTTC	CATLWGVEGNEQFF
-	TRBV18	TRBJ1-1	-	TGTGCCAGCTCACGCGGAGACGGCAAATTGAACACTGAAGCTTTCTTT	CASSRGDGKLNTEAFF
few	TRBV1	TRBJ2-7	-	TGCACCAGCAGCCAAGTTTATAGCGGGAGGACCCCCTACGAGCAGTACTTC	CTSSQVYSGRTPYEQYF
-	TRBV25-1	TRBJ1-4	-	TGTGCCAGCAGTCGCCCCCTCGGGAGGATCCCTGAAAAACTGTTTTTT	CASSRPLGRIPEKLFF
medium-sized	TRBV6-8	TRBJ2-2	-	TGTGCCAGCAGTTACGGAGAGACCGGGGAGCTGTTTTTT	CASSYGETGELFF
-	TRBV11-3	TRBJ1-6	-	TGTGCCAGCAGCTTGTACGCAGATAATTCACCCCTCCACTTT	CASSLYADNSPLHF
medium-sized	TRBV28	TRBJ2-5	-	TGTGCCAGCCATCCTCTAGGGGAGTCCCCAGAGACCCAGTACTTC	CASHPLGESPETQYF
-	TRBV28	TRBJ1-5	-	TGTGCCAGCCGTCTTGGCAATCAGCCCCAGCATTTT	CASRLGNQPQHF
few	TRBV30	TRBJ2-3	TRBD1	TGTGCCTGGAATCTGGGACAGGGGGCCACAGATACGCAGTATTTT	CAWNLGQGATDTQYF
few	TRBV28	TRBJ1-1	-	TGTGCCAGCAGTCCATGGGGGAGTGAAGCTTTCTTT	CASSPWGSEAFF
-	TRBV18	TRBJ2-2	TRBD1	TGTGCCAGCTCACCGGTGGGGGACAGGAGGAACACCGGGGAGCTGTTTTTT	CASSPVGDRRNTGELFF
-	TRBV19	TRBJ2-1	TRBD1	TGTGCCAGTAGTATTACAGGGGGTAATGAGCAGTTCTTC	CASSITGGNEQFF
-	TRBV19	TRBJ2-5	TRBD1	TGTGCCAGTAGTACGCTGGACAGGGGGCTTCGGGAGACCCAGTACTTC	CASSTLDRGLRETQYF
-	TRBV5-1	TRBJ2-2	-	TGCGCCAGCAGCTTGTACCCAGAGGGAAGCACCGGGGAGCTGTTTTTT	CASSLYPEGSTGELFF
-	TRBV6-8	TRBJ2-5	-	TGTGCCAGCAGTTACTGGGGATGGGGCCCATTTGGGACCCAGTACTTC	CASSYWGWGPFGTQYF
-	TRBV6-1	TRBJ2-3	-	TGTGCCAGCAGTGAAGCCGGCAGGGGCGCGGATACGCAGTATTTT	CASSEAGRGADTQYF
-	TRBV19	TRBJ1-4	-	TGTGCCAGTAAAACAGGGACCTCTTTTACTAATGAAAAACTGTTTTTT	CASKTGTSFTNEKLFF